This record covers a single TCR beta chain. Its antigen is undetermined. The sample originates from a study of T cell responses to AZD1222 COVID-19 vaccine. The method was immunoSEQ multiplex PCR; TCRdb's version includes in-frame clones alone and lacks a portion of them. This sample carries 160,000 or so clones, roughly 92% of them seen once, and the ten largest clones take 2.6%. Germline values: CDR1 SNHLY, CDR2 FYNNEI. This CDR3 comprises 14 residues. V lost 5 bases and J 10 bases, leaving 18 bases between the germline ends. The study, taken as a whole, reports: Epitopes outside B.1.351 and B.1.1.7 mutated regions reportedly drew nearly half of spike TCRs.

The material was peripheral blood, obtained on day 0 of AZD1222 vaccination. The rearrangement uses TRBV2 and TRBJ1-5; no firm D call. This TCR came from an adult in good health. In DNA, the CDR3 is TGTGCCAGCAGTCTACTGACCCAATCTGATCCCCAGCATTTT. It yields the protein CASSLLTQSDPQHF.